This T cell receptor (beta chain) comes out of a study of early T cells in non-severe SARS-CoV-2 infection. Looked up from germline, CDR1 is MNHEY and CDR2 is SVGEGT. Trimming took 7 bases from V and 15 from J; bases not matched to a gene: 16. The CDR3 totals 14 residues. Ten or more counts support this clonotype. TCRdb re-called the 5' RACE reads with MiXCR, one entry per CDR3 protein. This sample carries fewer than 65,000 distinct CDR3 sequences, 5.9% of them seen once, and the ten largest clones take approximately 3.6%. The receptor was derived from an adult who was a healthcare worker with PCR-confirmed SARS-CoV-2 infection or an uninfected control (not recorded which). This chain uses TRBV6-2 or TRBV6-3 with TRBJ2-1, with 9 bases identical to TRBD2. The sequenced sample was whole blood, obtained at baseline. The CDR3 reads CASTAVGLASSWFF. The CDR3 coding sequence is TGTGCCAGCACCGCCGTGGGACTAGCCTCTTCGTGGTTCTTC.